The next 8 T cell receptor beta chains were all read from a single sample in a study of cytomegalovirus exposure and HLA in healthy donors. The PCR was carried out with 60 Vbeta primers and 13 Jbeta primers. Measured with immunoSEQ multiplex PCR; TCRdb has only the in-frame clones, and not every one. The table has about 190,000 clones, under 80% seen once. The sample was PBMCs. The receptor set was obtained from a man aged 25 to 45 in good health and CMV-seropositive.

Only a few counts were recorded for this clone. The chain joins TRBV4-1 to TRBJ2-7; 10 bases match TRBD1. The CDR3 runs 14 residues. V dropped 4 bases and J dropped 6; count of bases not matched to a gene: 6. Germline-derived CDR1 and CDR2 are MGHRA and YSYEKL. The chain's CDR3 is CASSRGQGGSEQYF. As DNA, the CDR3 is TGCGCCAGCAGCCGCGGACAGGGGGGGAGCGAGCAGTACTTC.

This chain uses TRBV6-5 with TRBJ1-2, with D maybe TRBD1 (6 bases). CDR3 length equals 11 residues. Germline V lookup: CDR1 MNHEY, CDR2 SVGAGI. V was trimmed by 7 bases and J by 4 bases, leaving 7 bases between them. The CDR3 sequence: CASMGAYGYTF. The CDR3, as DNA: TGTGCCAGCATGGGGGCCTATGGCTACACCTTC.

In its sample, this clone was seen a few times. The V call is TRBV30, the J call TRBJ1-2; a possible D gene is TRBD1 (6 bases). V lost 6 bases and J 5 bases, leaving 13 bases between the germline ends. CDR1 is GTSNPN and CDR2 is SVGIG in the germline V gene (reference sequence). The length of the CDR3 is 12 residues. CDR3 nucleotide sequence: TGTGCCTGCAACGGACAGTCTTATGGCTACACCTTC. It codes for CACNGQSYGYTF.

The chain joins TRBV25-1 to TRBJ1-2; TRBD1 matches 10 bases. CDR1 and CDR2 (germline): MGHDK, SYGVNS. The CDR3 length is 15 residues. The trim removed 3 bases at V and 4 bases at J, leaving 5 bases unmatched. CDR3 nucleotide sequence: TGTGCCAGCAGTGACCAAGGACAGGGGGTCTATGGCTACACCTTC. It encodes CASSDQGQGVYGYTF.

This clone occurred a few times. This sample includes further DNA sequences coding for the same CDR3. The chain employs TRBV7-9 and TRBJ1-5; TRBD1 might be the D (5 bases). The germline V gene has CDR1 SEHNR and CDR2 FQNEAQ (reference sequence). Trimming shortened V by 1 base and J by 5 bases, and 6 bases separated the two germline ends. The CDR3 has 13 residues. The CDR3: CASSLGGDQPQHF. The CDR3 bases are TGTGCCAGCAGCTTAGGGGGGGATCAGCCCCAGCATTTT.

The chain combines TRBV19 with TRBJ2-4; D is perhaps TRBD1 (5 bases). V was shortened by 3 bases and J by 7 bases, with 22 bases between the two germline ends. Germline V CDR1 and CDR2: LNHDA, SQIVND (reference sequence). The CDR3 is made up of 17 amino acids. The CDR3 spells CASSIPPGMVGRNIQYF. The DNA for the CDR3 is TGTGCCAGTAGTATCCCCCCAGGGATGGTCGGAAGGAACATTCAGTACTTC. The variable domain in full, with the rest retrieved from reference TRBV19 and TRBJ2-4, is DGGITQSPKYLFRKEGQNVTLSCEQNLNHDAMYWYRQDPGQGLRLIYYSQIVNDFQKGDIAEGYSVSREKKESFPLTVTSAQKNPTAFYLCASSIPPGMVGRNIQYFGAGTRLSVL.

This clone has a single count. The chain combines TRBV27 with TRBJ1-3; 8 nucleotides align to TRBD1. The trim removed 3 bases at V and 5 bases at J, leaving 3 bases unmatched. The CDR3 is made up of 14 amino acids. Per the germline V gene, CDR1 is MNHEY and CDR2 is SMNVEV (reference sequence). CDR3 coding DNA: TGTGCCAGCAGTTTGGACAGGGCTAGAAACACCATATATTTT. It yields the protein CASSLDRARNTIYF.

The rearrangement joins TRBV5-5 to TRBJ1-5; the D gene is possibly TRBD1 (6 bases). The CDR3 is made up of 17 amino acids. Germline lookup yields CDR1 SGHKS and CDR2 YYEKEE (reference sequence). The germline V and J ends were trimmed by 6 bases and 1 base, with 20 bases remaining between them. The CDR3 coding sequence is TGTGCCAGCAACCTCCAATACAGGGTCGGGAGCAATCAGCCCCAGCATTTT. This gives the protein CASNLQYRVGSNQPQHF.